Below, 30 T cell receptor beta chains from the same sample are listed, as sequenced in a study of identical twins. TCRdb redid the calling of the 5' RACE reads with MiXCR, one entry per CDR3 protein. The sample contains fewer than 250,000 distinct CDR3 sequences, 6.5% to 9% of which appear only once. These sequences were also reported in another study, on yellow fever vaccine responses in identical twins.

Input material: CD8+ T cells sorted from blood. Receptors were obtained from a woman in her late teens or twenties in good health.

There are many counts of this clonotype. The rearrangement joins TRBV4-1 to TRBJ1-5; 8 bases match TRBD1. CDR1 and CDR2 from the germline V gene are MGHRA and YSYEKL. The CDR3 runs 15 residues. The V gene end was trimmed by 5 bases and the J gene end by 6 bases; junction bases not matched to a gene: 9. The CDR3: CASSARDRTLQPQHF. The DNA for the CDR3 is TGCGCCAGCAGCGCCCGGGACAGGACGCTTCAGCCCCAGCATTTT.

This clonotype showed up many times. The rearrangement uses TRBV12-3 or TRBV12-4 and TRBJ2-3, with D possibly called TRBD1 or TRBD2 (6 bases each). V dropped 5 bases and J dropped 2 bases, with 17 bases sitting between them. The CDR3 runs to 16 residues. The CDR3 DNA is TGTGCCAGCAGTCCCGTGGGGGGCATTATCACAGATACGCAGTATTTT. It is translated as CASSPVGGIITDTQYF.

The chain combines TRBV12-3 or TRBV12-4 with TRBJ1-2; a weak D match, TRBD1 (5 bases). With 2 bases removed from V and 3 bases from J, the gap between germline ends came to 7 bases. The CDR3 loop spans 13 amino acids. The CDR3: CASSLWGDYGYTF. The CDR3 region has the DNA TGTGCCAGCAGTTTATGGGGGGACTATGGCTACACCTTC.

This clonotype was counted between two and nine times. The chain joins TRBV28 to TRBJ2-2; the match to TRBD2 covers 9 bases. The CDR3 sequence is 16 residues long. J was trimmed by 0 bases and V by 7 bases; bases with no gene match: 6. Germline loops: CDR1 MDHEN, CDR2 SYDVKM. The CDR3 DNA reads as TGTGCCAGCATCGAGGGCGGGGGGGCGAACACCGGGGAGCTGTTTTTT. Its protein is CASIEGGGANTGELFF.

This clonotype came up many times. The chain carries TRBV28 and TRBJ2-7, with D hard to call. The CDR3 has 15 amino acids. Trimming removed 5 bases at V and 0 bases at J, with 14 bases between. The germline V gene has CDR1 MDHEN and CDR2 SYDVKM. The DNA of the CDR3 is TGTGCCAGCAGTCCCGGTACGGGCCTCTCCTACGAGCAGTACTTC. Its translation: CASSPGTGLSYEQYF.

This clonotype was recorded many times. The chain combines TRBV6-5 with TRBJ2-3, with TRBD2 matching over 7 bases. Germline values: CDR1 MNHEY, CDR2 SVGAGI. V was clipped by 0 bases and J by 0 bases; unmatched bases: 0. The CDR3 runs to 15 residues. DNA for the CDR3: TGTGCCAGCAGTTACTCGGGAGGGAGCACAGATACGCAGTATTTT. It yields the protein CASSYSGGSTDTQYF.

This clonotype was recorded at least ten times. The chain uses TRBV6-5 and TRBJ1-1; D is ambiguous. With 0 bases removed from V and 1 base from J, the gap between germline ends came to 18 bases. Looked up from germline, CDR1 is MNHEY and CDR2 is SVGAGI. The CDR3 length is 18 residues. The CDR3 loop is CASSYSRTIPGRNTEAFF. The CDR3 region has the DNA TGTGCCAGCAGTTACTCACGGACGATCCCTGGCAGGAACACTGAAGCTTTCTTT.

There are a few counts of this clonotype. DNA for the CDR3: TGTGCCAGCAGTGACCTCGGAGCCCGGGCCCAGTACTTC. It translates to CASSDLGARAQYF. V usage is TRBV25-1 and J usage is TRBJ2-5; D unresolved. Trimming took off 3 bases at V and 9 bases at J, with 14 bases between the two ends. Germline V CDR1 and CDR2: MGHDK, SYGVNS. The CDR3 extends over 13 amino acids.

This clonotype has ten or more counts. This sequence joins TRBV3-1 and TRBJ2-2; 7 bases match TRBD1. Looked up from germline, CDR1 is LGHDT and CDR2 is YNNKEL (reference sequence). The CDR3 runs 16 residues. J was trimmed by 4 bases and V by 4 bases; bases with no gene match: 9. CDR3 bases: TGTGCCAGCAGCCCCCCCGACAGGGTGGGCACCGGGGAGCTGTTTTTT. Translated, it gives CASSPPDRVGTGELFF.

This rearrangement joins TRBV5-3 to TRBJ2-1; D possibly corresponds to TRBD2 (6 bases). TRBV5-3 is noted as an ORF with a role that remains uncertain. The CDR3 is 16 amino acids. Trimming stripped 0 bases from V and 4 bases from J, with 14 bases between. CDR3 DNA sequence: TGTGCCAGAAGCTTGGGAGGAGGGATGGGGTACAATGAGCAGTTCTTC. Amino acids: CARSLGGGMGYNEQFF.

This clonotype was detected only a few times. This chain uses TRBV5-1 with TRBJ2-3; possibly TRBD1 for D (5 bases). The V end was cut by 4 bases, the J end by 4 bases, with 13 bases between. This CDR3 region has 14 residues. Germline assignment: CDR1 SGHRS and CDR2 YFSETQ. CDR3 bases: TGCGCCAGCAGCACTGTGCTAGGGGCAGATACGCAGTATTTT. This translates into CASSTVLGADTQYF. The complete variable domain, with remaining parts taken from reference TRBV5-1 and TRBJ2-3, reads KAGVTQTPRYLIKTRGQQVTLSCSPISGHRSVSWYQQTPGQGLQFLFEYFSETQRNKGNFPGRFSGRQFSNSRSEMNVSTLELGDSALYLCASSTVLGADTQYFGPGTRLTVL.

The table lists this clonotype with many counts. The genes are TRBV20-1 and TRBJ2-3; either TRBD1 or TRBD2 may fit D (5 bases each). Germline values: CDR1 DFQATT, CDR2 SNEGSKA (reference sequence). V lost 3 bases and J lost 0, with 22 bases in between. The CDR3 sequence is 18 residues long. This CDR3 reads CSASLGDPIPTSTDTQYF. CDR3 coding DNA: TGCAGTGCTAGTTTGGGGGACCCTATTCCTACTAGCACAGATACGCAGTATTTT.

V and J are TRBV18 and TRBJ2-4; 8 bases are shared with TRBD1. V lost 6 bases and J lost 6; bases outside the gene matches: 16. This CDR3 region has 17 residues. Germline V gene data show CDR1 as KGHSH and CDR2 as LQKENI. Here the CDR3 reads CASSPFGQGRERNIQYF. The CDR3 region has the DNA TGTGCCAGCTCGCCCTTCGGACAGGGAAGGGAGAGAAACATTCAGTACTTC.

The chain uses TRBV5-1 and TRBJ1-4, with 10 bases fitting TRBD1. The V and J ends lost 4 bases and 6 bases, in that order; junction bases with no gene match: 12. CDR1 is SGHRS and CDR2 is YFSETQ in the germline V gene. The CDR3 has 17 residues. CDR3: CASSVGTGELADEKLFF. The CDR3 nucleotides read TGCGCCAGCAGCGTAGGGACAGGGGAGTTGGCGGATGAAAAACTGTTTTTT. The full variable domain, completed using reference TRBV5-1 and TRBJ1-4, is KAGVTQTPRYLIKTRGQQVTLSCSPISGHRSVSWYQQTPGQGLQFLFEYFSETQRNKGNFPGRFSGRQFSNSRSEMNVSTLELGDSALYLCASSVGTGELADEKLFFGSGTQLSVL.

This clonotype came up many times. The chain is built from TRBV27 and TRBJ2-1, with TRBD1 matching over 7 bases. Germline CDR1 is MNHEY and CDR2 is SMNVEV (reference sequence). Unmatched junction bases numbered 8, after V lost 2 bases and J lost 10 bases. This CDR3 spans 14 amino acids. The CDR3 sequence is CASSLPGTGEEQFF. CDR3 nucleotides: TGTGCCAGCAGTTTACCGGGAACAGGGGAGGAGCAGTTCTTC.

The chain combines TRBV3-1 with TRBJ2-3; D remains ambiguous. V was cut by 1 base and J by 0 bases, with 5 bases left in between. CDR3 length: 14 amino acids. The germline gives CDR1 LGHDT, CDR2 YNNKEL (reference sequence). Written as DNA, the CDR3 is TGTGCCAGCAGCCAAGGACCAAGCACAGATACGCAGTATTTT. Translation gives CASSQGPSTDTQYF.

This clonotype was counted a few times. The chain couples TRBV12-3 or TRBV12-4 to TRBJ2-1; no reliable D call. CDR3 size: 14 residues. V dropped 0 bases and J dropped 4 bases, with 7 bases sitting between them. The CDR3 DNA is TGTGCCAGCAGTTTAGCGCCCGGATACAATGAGCAGTTCTTC. It is translated as CASSLAPGYNEQFF.

This clonotype was seen at least ten times. This chain joins TRBV7-3 and TRBJ2-1; the D call may be TRBD1 or TRBD2 (6 bases each). The length of the CDR3 is 16 residues. Trimming pared 1 base from V and 4 bases from J, leaving 14 bases between. CDR1 is SGHTA and CDR2 is FQGTGA in the germline V gene. The CDR3 DNA reads TGTGCCAGCAGCTTAATCTCCGGGGGCGAGTACAATGAGCAGTTCTTC. The encoded protein is CASSLISGGEYNEQFF.

This clonotype was found many times. V is TRBV28 and J is TRBJ2-7; D is unclear. The length of the CDR3 is 11 residues. The V gene lost 6 bases and the J gene lost 3 bases, with 6 bases spanning the gap. Looked up from germline, CDR1 is MDHEN and CDR2 is SYDVKM. The DNA for the CDR3 is TGTGCCAGCAGCCCCAACTACGAGCAGTACTTC. Translating gives CASSPNYEQYF. Full variable domain (outside the CDR3, taken from reference TRBV28 and TRBJ2-7): DVKVTQSSRYLVKRTGEKVFLECVQDMDHENMFWYRQDPGLGLRLIYFSYDVKMKEKGDIPEGYSVSREKKERFSLILESASTNQTSMYLCASSPNYEQYFGPGTRLTVT.

This clonotype was seen at least ten times. V and J are TRBV5-1 and TRBJ1-1, with D tentatively TRBD1 (6 bases). In germline, CDR1 is SGHRS, CDR2 YFSETQ. CDR3 length equals 13 residues. The V end was cut by 2 bases, the J end by 3 bases, with 8 bases between. CDR3 amino acids: CASSFPGDTEAFF. CDR3 DNA sequence: TGCGCCAGCAGCTTCCCAGGGGACACTGAAGCTTTCTTT.

This clonotype was observed a single time. A read error is possible here, since a much larger clone lies one base away. The gene calls are TRBV28 and TRBJ2-5; D call uncertain. This CDR3 comprises 16 residues. CDR1 MDHEN and CDR2 SYDVKM come from the germline V gene. This chain's CDR3 is CASGLQLGGPQETQYF. CDR3 DNA sequence: TGTGCCAGCGGTTTACAATTGGGCGGACCGCAAGAGACCCAGTACTTC.

This clonotype was counted a few times. The V gene is TRBV3-1, the J gene TRBJ2-2; 10 positions match TRBD1. After removal of 1 base from V and 2 bases from J, the junction contained 7 bases not matched to a gene. This CDR3 spans 18 amino acids. Germline V gene sequence: CDR1 LGHDT, CDR2 YNNKEL (reference sequence). CDR3 in amino acids: CASSQGPGQGVNTGELFF. The CDR3, as DNA: TGTGCCAGCAGCCAAGGTCCCGGACAGGGGGTCAACACCGGGGAGCTGTTTTTT.

In its sample, this clonotype was seen a few times. The gene calls are TRBV7-9 and TRBJ2-1, with D perhaps matching TRBD2 (7 bases). CDR1 SEHNR and CDR2 FQNEAQ come from the germline V gene (reference sequence). Trimming pared 5 bases from V and 3 bases from J, leaving 17 bases between. This CDR3 is 16 amino acids long. CDR3 DNA: TGTGCCAGCAGCGCCCGGGGGGCGGGAGACTACAATGAGCAGTTCTTC. Its translation is CASSARGAGDYNEQFF.

The sample holds a few counts of this clonotype. The chain links TRBV7-9 to TRBJ2-5, with 8 nucleotides matching TRBD1. J lost 5 bases, V lost 5 bases, and 13 bases had no gene match. The CDR3 totals 16 residues. CDR1 is SEHNR and CDR2 is FQNEAQ in the germline V gene (reference sequence). CDR3 amino acids: CASSPPTGVILETQYF. As DNA, the CDR3 is TGTGCCAGCAGCCCTCCGACAGGGGTAATTTTGGAGACCCAGTACTTC.

This clonotype showed up just a few times. This sequence joins TRBV3-1 and TRBJ2-3; TRBD2 matches 13 bases. The CDR3 is made up of 17 amino acids. The V gene's germline CDR1 is LGHDT and CDR2 YNNKEL (reference sequence). V dropped 0 bases and J dropped 4; count of bases not matched to a gene: 4. This CDR3 is CASSQDRTSGSADTQYF. The CDR3 nucleotides read TGTGCCAGCAGCCAAGACCGGACTAGCGGGAGCGCAGATACGCAGTATTTT.

This clonotype was observed a few times. The rearrangement joins TRBV11-2 to TRBJ2-1; TRBD2 matches 9 bases. Germline lookup yields CDR1 SGHAT and CDR2 FQNNGV. V lost 6 bases and J lost 3; bases outside the gene matches: 15. This CDR3 spans 18 amino acids. The CDR3 spells CASSQVGSGGNNYNEQFF. DNA for the CDR3: TGTGCCAGCAGTCAAGTAGGTAGCGGGGGAAACAACTACAATGAGCAGTTCTTC.

This clonotype has a handful of counts. The gene calls are TRBV11-2 and TRBJ2-7; TRBD1 aligns across 9 bases. This CDR3 has 13 residues. Per germline, CDR1 SGHAT and CDR2 FQNNGV. Trimming took 1 base from V and 12 from J; bases not matched to a gene: 7. CDR3 DNA: TGTGCCAGCAGCTTAGCTCCGGGACAGGGTACGTACGTC. Its protein product is CASSLAPGQGTYV.

This clonotype was seen a few times. The junction departs from the called germline gene at one end, perhaps through a read error. The chain has TRBV5-1 and TRBJ1-1; D possibly corresponds to TRBD1 (6 bases). The CDR3 is 13 amino acids. The germline V gene encodes CDR1 SGHRS and CDR2 YFSETQ. CDR3 protein: CASSLEGVAEAFF. The CDR3 DNA is TGCGCCAGCAGCTTGGAGGGGGTTGCTGAGGCTTTCTTT.

CDR3 in amino acids: CASSYPRQGAYNEQFF. Here the CDR3 DNA reads TGTGCCAGCAGTTACCCTCGGCAGGGGGCTTACAATGAGCAGTTCTTC. The rearrangement links TRBV6-5 to TRBJ2-1; 8 bases fit TRBD1. With V trimmed by 2 bases and J by 4 bases, 7 bases remained unmatched. The CDR3 runs 16 residues. CDR1 and CDR2 (germline): MNHEY, SVGAGI.

This clonotype appeared many times. The chain has TRBV28 and TRBJ1-1, with D possibly TRBD1 on 6 matching bases. Germline-derived CDR1 and CDR2 are MDHEN and SYDVKM. CDR3 length: 14 residues. Trimming took off 5 bases at V and 0 bases at J, with 10 bases between the two ends. The CDR3 coding sequence is TGTGCCAGCAGTCGCAGGGGCCTGAACACTGAAGCTTTCTTT. Its translation: CASSRRGLNTEAFF.